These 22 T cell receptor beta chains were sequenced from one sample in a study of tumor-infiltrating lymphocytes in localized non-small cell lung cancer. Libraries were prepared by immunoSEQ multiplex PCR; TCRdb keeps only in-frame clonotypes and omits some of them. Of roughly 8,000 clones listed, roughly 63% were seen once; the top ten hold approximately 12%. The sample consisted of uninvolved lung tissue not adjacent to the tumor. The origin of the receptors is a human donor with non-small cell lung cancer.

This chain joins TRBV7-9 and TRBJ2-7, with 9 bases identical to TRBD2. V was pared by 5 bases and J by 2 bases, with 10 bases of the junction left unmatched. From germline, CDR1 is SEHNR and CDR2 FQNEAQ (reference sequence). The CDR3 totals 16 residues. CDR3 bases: TGTGCCAGCAGCCCCGTTAGCGGGGGTGCCACCTACGAGCAGTACTTC. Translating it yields CASSPVSGGATYEQYF.

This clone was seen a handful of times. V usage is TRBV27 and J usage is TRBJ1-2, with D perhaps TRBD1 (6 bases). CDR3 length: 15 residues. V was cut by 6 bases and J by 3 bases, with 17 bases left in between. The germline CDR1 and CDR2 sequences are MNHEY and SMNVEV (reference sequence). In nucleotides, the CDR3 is TGTGCCAGCAGCCCCATCGGGGGGGCGGACTATGGCTACACCTTC. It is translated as CASSPIGGADYGYTF.

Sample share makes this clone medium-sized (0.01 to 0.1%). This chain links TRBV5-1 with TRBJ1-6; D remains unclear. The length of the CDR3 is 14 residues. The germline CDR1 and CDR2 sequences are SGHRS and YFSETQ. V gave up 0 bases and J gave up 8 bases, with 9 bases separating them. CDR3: CASSLAQADSPLHF. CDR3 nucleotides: TGCGCCAGCAGCTTGGCTCAGGCGGATTCACCCCTCCACTTT.

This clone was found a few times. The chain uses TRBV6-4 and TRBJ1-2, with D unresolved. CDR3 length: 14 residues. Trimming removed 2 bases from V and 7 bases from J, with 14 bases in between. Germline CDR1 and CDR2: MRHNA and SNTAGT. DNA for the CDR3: TGTGCCAGCAGTGACCACACCCGAATTGGTGGCTACACCTTC. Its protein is CASSDHTRIGGYTF.

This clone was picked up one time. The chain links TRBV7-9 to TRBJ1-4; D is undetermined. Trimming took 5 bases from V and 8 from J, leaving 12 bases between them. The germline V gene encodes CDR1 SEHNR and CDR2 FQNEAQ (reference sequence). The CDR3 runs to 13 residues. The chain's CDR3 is CASSPTNGEKLFF. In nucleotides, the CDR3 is TGTGCCAGCAGCCCCACTAATGGGGAAAAACTGTTTTTT.

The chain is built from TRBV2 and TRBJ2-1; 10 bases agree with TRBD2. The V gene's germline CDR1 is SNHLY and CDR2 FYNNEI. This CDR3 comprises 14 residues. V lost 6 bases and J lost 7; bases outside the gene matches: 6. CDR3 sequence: CASRKTSGVNEQFF. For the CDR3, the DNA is TGTGCCAGCAGGAAAACTAGCGGGGTGAATGAGCAGTTCTTC. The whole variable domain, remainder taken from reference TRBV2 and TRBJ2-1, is EPEVTQTPSHQVTQMGQEVILRCVPISNHLYFYWYRQILGQKVEFLVSFYNNEISEKSEIFDDQFSVERPDGSNFTLKIRSTKLEDSAMYFCASRKTSGVNEQFFGPGTRLTVL.

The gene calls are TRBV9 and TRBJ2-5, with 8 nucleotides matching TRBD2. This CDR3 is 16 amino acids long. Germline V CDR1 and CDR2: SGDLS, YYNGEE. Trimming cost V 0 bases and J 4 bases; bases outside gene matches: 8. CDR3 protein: CASSVGRGGNSETQYF. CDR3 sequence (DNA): TGTGCCAGCAGCGTAGGACGGGGGGGGAATTCAGAGACCCAGTACTTC. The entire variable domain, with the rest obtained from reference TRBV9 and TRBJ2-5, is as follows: DSGVTQTPKHLITATGQRVTLRCSPRSGDLSVYWYQQSLDQGLQFLIQYYNGEERAKGNILERFSAQQFPDLHSELNLSSLELGDSALYFCASSVGRGGNSETQYFGPGTRLLVL.

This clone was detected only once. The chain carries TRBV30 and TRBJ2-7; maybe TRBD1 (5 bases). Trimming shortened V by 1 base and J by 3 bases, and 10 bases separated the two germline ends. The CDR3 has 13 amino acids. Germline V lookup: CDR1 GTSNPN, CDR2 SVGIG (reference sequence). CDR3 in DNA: TGTGCCTGGAGTGCTGCAGGGTTCTACGAGCAGTACTTC. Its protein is CAWSAAGFYEQYF.

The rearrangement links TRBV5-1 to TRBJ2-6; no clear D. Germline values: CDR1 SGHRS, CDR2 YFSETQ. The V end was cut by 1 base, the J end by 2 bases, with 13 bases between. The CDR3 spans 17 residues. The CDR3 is CASSLLAPPAGANVLTF. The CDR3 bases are TGCGCCAGCAGCTTGTTGGCGCCGCCAGCTGGGGCCAACGTCCTGACTTTC.

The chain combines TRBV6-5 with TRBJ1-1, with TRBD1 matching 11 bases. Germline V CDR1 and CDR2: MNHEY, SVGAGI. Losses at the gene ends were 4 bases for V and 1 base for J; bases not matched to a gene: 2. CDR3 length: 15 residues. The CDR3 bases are TGTGCCAGCAGTTCGGGACAGGGGGGGAACACTGAAGCTTTCTTT. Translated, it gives CASSSGQGGNTEAFF.

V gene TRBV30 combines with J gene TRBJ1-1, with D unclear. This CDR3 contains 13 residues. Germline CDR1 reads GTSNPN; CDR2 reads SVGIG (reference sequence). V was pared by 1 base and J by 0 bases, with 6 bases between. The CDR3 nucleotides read TGTGCCTGGAGTGGGTTCATGAACACTGAAGCTTTCTTT. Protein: CAWSGFMNTEAFF.

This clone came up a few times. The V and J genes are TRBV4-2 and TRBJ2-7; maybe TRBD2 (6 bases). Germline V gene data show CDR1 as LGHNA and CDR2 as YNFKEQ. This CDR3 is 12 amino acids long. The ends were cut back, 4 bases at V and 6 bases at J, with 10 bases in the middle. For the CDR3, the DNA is TGTGCCAGCAGCCCCCTCGGGGGCGAGCAGTACTTC. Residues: CASSPLGGEQYF.

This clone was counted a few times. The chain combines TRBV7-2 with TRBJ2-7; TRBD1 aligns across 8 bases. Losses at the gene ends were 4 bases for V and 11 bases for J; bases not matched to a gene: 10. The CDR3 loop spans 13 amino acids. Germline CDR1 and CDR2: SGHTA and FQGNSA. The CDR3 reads CASSSPRDRLKYF. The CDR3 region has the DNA TGTGCCAGCAGCTCTCCCCGGGACAGGCTTAAGTACTTC.

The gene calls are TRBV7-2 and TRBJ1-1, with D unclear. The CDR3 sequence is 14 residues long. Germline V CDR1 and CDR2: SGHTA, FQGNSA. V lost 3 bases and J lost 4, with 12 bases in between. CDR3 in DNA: TGTGCCAGCAGCTTTCGGGGTTTAGGCACTGAAGCTTTCTTT. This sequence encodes CASSFRGLGTEAFF.

CDR3 amino acids: CASSQDWGANAYEQYF. The CDR3 DNA reads TGTGCCAGCAGCCAAGATTGGGGTGCAAATGCCTACGAGCAGTACTTC. The chain recombines TRBV4-2 with TRBJ2-7, with no clear D. Germline V lookup: CDR1 LGHNA, CDR2 YNFKEQ. The length of the CDR3 is 16 residues. V lost 0 bases to trimming and J lost 2 bases, with 14 bases between them.

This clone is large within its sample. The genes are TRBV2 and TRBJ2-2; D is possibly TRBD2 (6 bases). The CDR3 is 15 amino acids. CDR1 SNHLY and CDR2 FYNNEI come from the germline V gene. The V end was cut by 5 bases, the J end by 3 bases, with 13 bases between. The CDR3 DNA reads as TGTGCCAGCAGTAGCTCCGGGACTTACACCGGGGAGCTGTTTTTT. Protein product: CASSSSGTYTGELFF.

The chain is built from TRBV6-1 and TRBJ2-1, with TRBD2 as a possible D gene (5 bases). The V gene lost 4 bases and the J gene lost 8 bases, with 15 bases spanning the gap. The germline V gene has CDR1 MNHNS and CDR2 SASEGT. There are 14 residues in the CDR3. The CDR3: CASSAIGGKDEQFF. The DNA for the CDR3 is TGTGCCAGCAGTGCAATTGGAGGAAAGGATGAGCAGTTCTTC.

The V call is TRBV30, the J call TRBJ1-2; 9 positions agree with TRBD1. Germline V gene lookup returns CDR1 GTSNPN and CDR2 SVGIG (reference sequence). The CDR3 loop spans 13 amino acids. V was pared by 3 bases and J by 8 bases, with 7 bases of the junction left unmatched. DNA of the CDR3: TGTGCCTGGAGCCGGGACAGGGTCTTCGGCTACACCTTC. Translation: CAWSRDRVFGYTF.

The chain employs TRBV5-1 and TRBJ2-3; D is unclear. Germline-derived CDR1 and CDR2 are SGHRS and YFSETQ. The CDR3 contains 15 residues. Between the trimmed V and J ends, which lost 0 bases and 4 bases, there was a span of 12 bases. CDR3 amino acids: CASSLAIISPDTQYF. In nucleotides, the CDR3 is TGCGCCAGCAGCTTGGCCATAATTAGCCCAGATACGCAGTATTTT. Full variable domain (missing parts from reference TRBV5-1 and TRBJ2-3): KAGVTQTPRYLIKTRGQQVTLSCSPISGHRSVSWYQQTPGQGLQFLFEYFSETQRNKGNFPGRFSGRQFSNSRSEMNVSTLELGDSALYLCASSLAIISPDTQYFGPGTRLTVL.

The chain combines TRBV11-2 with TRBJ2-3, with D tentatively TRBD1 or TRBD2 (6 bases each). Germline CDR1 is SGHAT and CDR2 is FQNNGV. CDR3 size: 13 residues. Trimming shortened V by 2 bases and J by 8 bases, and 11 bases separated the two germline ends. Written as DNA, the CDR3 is TGTGCCAGCAGCTTAAGGGGGGCCGGTACGCAGTATTTT. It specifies CASSLRGAGTQYF.

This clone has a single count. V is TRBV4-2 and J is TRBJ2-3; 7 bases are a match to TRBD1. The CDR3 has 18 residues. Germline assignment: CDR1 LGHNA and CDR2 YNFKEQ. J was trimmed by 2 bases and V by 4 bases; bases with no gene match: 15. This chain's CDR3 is CASSPPSYRGGLTDTQYF. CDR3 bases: TGTGCCAGCAGCCCTCCCTCCTACAGGGGTGGGCTCACAGATACGCAGTATTTT.

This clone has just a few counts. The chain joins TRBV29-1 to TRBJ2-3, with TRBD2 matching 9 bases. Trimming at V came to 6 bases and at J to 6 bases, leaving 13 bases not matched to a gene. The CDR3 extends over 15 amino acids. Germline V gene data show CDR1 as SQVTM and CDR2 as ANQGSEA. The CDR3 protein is CSVRDLAGIRDTQYF. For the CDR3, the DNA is TGCAGCGTGCGTGACCTAGCGGGGATTAGGGATACGCAGTATTTT.